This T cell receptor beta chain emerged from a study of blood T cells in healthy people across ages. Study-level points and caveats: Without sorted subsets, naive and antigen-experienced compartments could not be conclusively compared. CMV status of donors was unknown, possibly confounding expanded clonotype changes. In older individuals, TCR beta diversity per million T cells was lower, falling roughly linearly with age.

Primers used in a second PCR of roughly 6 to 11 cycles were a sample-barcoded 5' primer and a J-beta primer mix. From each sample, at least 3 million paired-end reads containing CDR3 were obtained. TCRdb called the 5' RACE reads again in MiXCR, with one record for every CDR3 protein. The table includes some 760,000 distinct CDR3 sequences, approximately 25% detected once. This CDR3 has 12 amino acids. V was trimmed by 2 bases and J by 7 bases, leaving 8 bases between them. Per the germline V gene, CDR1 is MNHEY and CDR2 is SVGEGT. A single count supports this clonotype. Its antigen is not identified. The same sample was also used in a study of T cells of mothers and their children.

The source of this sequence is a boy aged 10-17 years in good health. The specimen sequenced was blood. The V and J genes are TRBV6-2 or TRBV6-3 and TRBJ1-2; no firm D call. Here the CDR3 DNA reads TGTGCCAGCAGTTACCGGACGGCTGGCTACACCTTC. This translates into CASSYRTAGYTF.